This TCR beta chain was recovered during a study of graft-versus-host responses after intestinal transplantation. Study as a whole: Multivisceral, liver-intestinal, or isolated intestinal transplants were given to recipients. Study results and limitations: Early post-transplant declines in HvG were associated with peak levels of circulating GvH clones.

Clones were read by immunoSEQ multiplex PCR, and TCRdb kept only the in-frame ones, dropping some. The data contain about 54,000 clones, more than 80% of them seen just once; the ten biggest clones take up around 5.1%. There are 14 residues in the CDR3. Deletions cut 5 bases from V and 2 bases from J, with 12 bases between. The germline CDR1 and CDR2 sequences are MNHEY and SVGAGI. Points on this clone: Its antigen is still unknown.

Material: PBMCs, obtained roughly 660 days after intestinal transplant. The V and J genes are TRBV6-5 and TRBJ2-5; D may be TRBD1 (6 bases). The sequence was collected from a human patient who received an intestinal transplant, so some T cells may come from the graft donor. DNA of the CDR3: TGTGCCAGCAGTCACCAAGACAGGCAAGAGACCCAGTACTTC. This gives the protein CASSHQDRQETQYF.